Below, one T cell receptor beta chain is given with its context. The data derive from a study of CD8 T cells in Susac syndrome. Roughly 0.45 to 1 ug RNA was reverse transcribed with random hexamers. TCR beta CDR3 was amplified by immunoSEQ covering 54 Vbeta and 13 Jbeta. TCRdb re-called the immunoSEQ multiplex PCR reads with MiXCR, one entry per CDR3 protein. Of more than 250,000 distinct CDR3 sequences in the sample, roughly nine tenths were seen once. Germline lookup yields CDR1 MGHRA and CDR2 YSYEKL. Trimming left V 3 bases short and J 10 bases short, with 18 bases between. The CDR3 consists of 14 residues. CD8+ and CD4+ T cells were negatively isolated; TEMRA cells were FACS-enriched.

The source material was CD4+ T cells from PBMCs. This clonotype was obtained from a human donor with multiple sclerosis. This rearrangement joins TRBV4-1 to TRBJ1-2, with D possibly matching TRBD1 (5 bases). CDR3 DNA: TGCGCCAGCAGCCATTCATCCGGGACCTCTTACTACACCTTC. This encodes CASSHSSGTSYYTF.